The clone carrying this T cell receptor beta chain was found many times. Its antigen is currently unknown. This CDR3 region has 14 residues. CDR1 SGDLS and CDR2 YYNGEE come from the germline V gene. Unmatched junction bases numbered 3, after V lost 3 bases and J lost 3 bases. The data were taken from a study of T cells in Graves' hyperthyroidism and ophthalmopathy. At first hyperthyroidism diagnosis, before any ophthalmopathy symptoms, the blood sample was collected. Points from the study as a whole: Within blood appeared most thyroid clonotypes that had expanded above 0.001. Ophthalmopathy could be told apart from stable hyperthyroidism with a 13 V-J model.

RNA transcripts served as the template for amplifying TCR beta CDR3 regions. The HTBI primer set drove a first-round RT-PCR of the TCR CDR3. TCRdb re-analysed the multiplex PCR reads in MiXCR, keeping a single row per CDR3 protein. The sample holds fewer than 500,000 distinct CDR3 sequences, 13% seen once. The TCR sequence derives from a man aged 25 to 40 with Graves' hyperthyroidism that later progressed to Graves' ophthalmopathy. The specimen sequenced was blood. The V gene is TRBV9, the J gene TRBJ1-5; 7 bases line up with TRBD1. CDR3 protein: CASSAGTVNQPQHF. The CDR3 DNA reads TGTGCCAGCAGCGCAGGGACAGTCAATCAGCCCCAGCATTTT. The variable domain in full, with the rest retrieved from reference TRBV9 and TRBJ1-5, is DSGVTQTPKHLITATGQRVTLRCSPRSGDLSVYWYQQSLDQGLQFLIQYYNGEERAKGNILERFSAQQFPDLHSELNLSSLELGDSALYFCASSAGTVNQPQHFGDGTRLSIL.